Listed below are T cell receptor beta chains from one sample, sequenced in a study of OX40 agonist ivuxolimab in advanced cancers. Measured with immunoSEQ multiplex PCR; TCRdb has only the in-frame clones, and not every one. The sample consists of some 87,000 clones, 90% of them appearing once. The input for sequencing was CD4+ or CD8+ T cells sorted from blood, taken in a trial of the OX40 agonist ivuxolimab. Receptors were obtained from an adult with an advanced solid tumor such as melanoma, head and neck, liver or kidney cancer. CDR3s include the opening cysteine and the closing phenylalanine or tryptophan. The order of the fields is J gene, CDR3 length, V gene, clone size, D gene, CDR3 DNA, CDR3 protein. The D gene is left open where the match is weak. Clone size is not always given. Where it is, it says once, few, many or a class for expanded clones.

j_call: TRBJ1-2; cdr3_length: 17; v_call: TRBV30; clone_size: .; d_call: TRBD1; cdr3_nt: TGTGCCTGGAGTGTAGGATTTCAAGGGACAGGGGGCGTTGGCTACACCTTC; cdr3_aa: CAWSVGFQGTGGVGYTF
j_call: TRBJ2-3; cdr3_length: 15; v_call: TRBV18; clone_size: .; d_call: .; cdr3_nt: TGTGCCAGCTCACCACCCGGAGGCCGGGCAGATACGCAGTATTTT; cdr3_aa: CASSPPGGRADTQYF
j_call: TRBJ2-5; cdr3_length: 14; v_call: TRBV7-9; clone_size: few; d_call: TRBD1; cdr3_nt: TGTGCCAGCAGCTTAGTGCGACAGGGCAAGACCCAGTACTTC; cdr3_aa: CASSLVRQGKTQYF
j_call: TRBJ1-2; cdr3_length: 15; v_call: TRBV6-5; clone_size: .; d_call: .; cdr3_nt: TGTGCCAGCAGTTACTCGAATCGGATTTCCTATGGCTACACCTTC; cdr3_aa: CASSYSNRISYGYTF
j_call: TRBJ2-7; cdr3_length: 15; v_call: TRBV6-1; clone_size: .; d_call: TRBD1; cdr3_nt: TGTGCCAGCAGTGACCCCCGGACAGGGACCTACGAGCAGTACTTC; cdr3_aa: CASSDPRTGTYEQYF
j_call: TRBJ2-3; cdr3_length: 16; v_call: TRBV4-2; clone_size: .; d_call: .; cdr3_nt: TGTGCCAGCAGCCAAAGTTTCCGCGGGAGCACAGATACGCAGTATTTT; cdr3_aa: CASSQSFRGSTDTQYF
j_call: TRBJ2-1; cdr3_length: 14; v_call: TRBV6-5; clone_size: .; d_call: TRBD1; cdr3_nt: TGTGCCAGCACCCGGGACAGGACCTACAATGAGCAGTTCTTC; cdr3_aa: CASTRDRTYNEQFF
j_call: TRBJ2-1; cdr3_length: 15; v_call: TRBV7-2; clone_size: .; d_call: .; cdr3_nt: TGTGCCAGCAGCTTTAGGGGAGAAAGGAGCAATGAGCAGTTCTTC; cdr3_aa: CASSFRGERSNEQFF
j_call: TRBJ1-1; cdr3_length: 14; v_call: TRBV6-6; clone_size: .; d_call: .; cdr3_nt: TGTGCCAGCAGTTACTCAGGAGTGAACACTGAAGCTTTCTTT; cdr3_aa: CASSYSGVNTEAFF
j_call: TRBJ1-5; cdr3_length: 14; v_call: TRBV7-2; clone_size: once; d_call: .; cdr3_nt: TGTGCCAGCAGCTTATTGTCTAGCGATCAGCCCCAGCATTTT; cdr3_aa: CASSLLSSDQPQHF
j_call: TRBJ1-1; cdr3_length: 13; v_call: TRBV29-1; clone_size: .; d_call: .; cdr3_nt: TGCAGCGTTGAATCAGGGTTCGGCACTGAAGCTTTCTTT; cdr3_aa: CSVESGFGTEAFF
j_call: TRBJ1-1; cdr3_length: 16; v_call: TRBV7-9; clone_size: once; d_call: TRBD1; cdr3_nt: TGTGCCAGCAGCTTAGGGGCACAGGGGAGGGGGACTGAAGCTTTCTTT; cdr3_aa: CASSLGAQGRGTEAFF
j_call: TRBJ2-1; cdr3_length: 13; v_call: TRBV21-1; clone_size: .; d_call: .; cdr3_nt: TGTGCCAGCAGCAAAGATTACGGGGCGGGGCAGTTCTTC; cdr3_aa: CASSKDYGAGQFF
j_call: TRBJ2-7; cdr3_length: 14; v_call: TRBV11-3; clone_size: .; d_call: TRBD2; cdr3_nt: TGTGCCAGCAGCCGACTAGCGGGAGTGGGGGAGCAGTACTTC; cdr3_aa: CASSRLAGVGEQYF
j_call: TRBJ2-1; cdr3_length: 14; v_call: TRBV28; clone_size: .; d_call: .; cdr3_nt: TGTGCCAGCAGTTTAGGACACAGATACAATGAGCAGTTCTTC; cdr3_aa: CASSLGHRYNEQFF
j_call: TRBJ1-1; cdr3_length: 15; v_call: TRBV11-1; clone_size: .; d_call: .; cdr3_nt: TGTGCCAGCAGCTTAGGTCCCAGGGCAGGCACTGAAGCTTTCTTT; cdr3_aa: CASSLGPRAGTEAFF